These 23 T cell receptor beta chains originate from one sample sequenced in a study of shared clonotypes between healthy human individuals. Libraries were prepared by immunoSEQ multiplex PCR; TCRdb keeps only in-frame clonotypes and omits some of them. The table lists about 92,000 clones, 68% of them singletons. Sequences were obtained from memory CD8+ T cells sorted from blood. Indicated subset: CD45RO+ cells pooled with CCR7-negative TemRA cells. The receptors derive from a young man in good health.

The chain joins TRBV7-8 to TRBJ2-1, with 9 bases lining up with TRBD2. Per the germline V gene, CDR1 is SGHVS and CDR2 is FQNEAQ. The CDR3 loop spans 18 amino acids. The trim removed 2 bases at V and 1 base at J, leaving 9 bases unmatched. The CDR3 bases are TGTGCCAGCAGCTTATTCGCGGGAGGGTCCCAATCCTACAATGAGCAGTTCTTC. Translating it yields CASSLFAGGSQSYNEQFF.

The CDR3 coding sequence is TGTGCCAGCAGCACCACCGGGACGGGTAACTATGGCTACACCTTC. Translated, it gives CASSTTGTGNYGYTF. The chain links TRBV9 to TRBJ1-2, with D tentatively TRBD1 (5 bases). The length of the CDR3 is 15 residues. CDR1 is SGDLS, CDR2 YYNGEE, per germline. V lost 4 bases to trimming and J lost 1 base, with 14 bases between them.

As regards this clone: Within the sample, other DNA sequences also encode this same CDR3. V usage is TRBV18 and J usage is TRBJ2-5, with 7 positions matching TRBD1. Losses at the gene ends were 0 bases for V and 0 bases for J; bases not matched to a gene: 1. Per germline, CDR1 KGHSH and CDR2 LQKENI. This CDR3 spans 15 amino acids. The CDR3 loop is CASSPPGQHQETQYF. The CDR3 DNA is TGTGCCAGCTCACCACCGGGACAGCACCAAGAGACCCAGTACTTC.

The chain has TRBV6-5 and TRBJ2-1, with 8 bases lining up with TRBD2. The CDR3 consists of 15 residues. The germline V gene has CDR1 MNHEY and CDR2 SVGAGI. The V gene end was trimmed by 0 bases and the J gene end by 8 bases; junction bases not matched to a gene: 6. CDR3 in DNA: TGTGCCAGCAGTTACTCAACGGGAGGGGAGGATGAGCAGTTCTTC. Its protein is CASSYSTGGEDEQFF.

V is TRBV19 and J is TRBJ2-2; the D is unclear. The V and J ends lost 3 bases and 4 bases respectively, with 9 bases between them. This CDR3 region has 14 residues. The germline V gene has CDR1 LNHDA and CDR2 SQIVND (reference sequence). The CDR3 sequence: CASSIKVITGELFF. The CDR3 region has the DNA TGTGCCAGTAGTATTAAGGTGATCACCGGGGAGCTGTTTTTT.

The chain uses TRBV4-3 and TRBJ2-5; D uncertain. Germline lookup yields CDR1 LGHNA and CDR2 YSLEER. This CDR3 has 15 amino acids. Deletions cut 0 bases from V and 5 bases from J, with 13 bases between. The DNA for the CDR3 is TGCGCCAGCAGCCAAGAGGGGAATCCCGCGGAGACCCAGTACTTC. It is translated as CASSQEGNPAETQYF.

Only one count was recorded for this clone. The J gene is TRBJ2-5, the V gene TRBV21-1; the D call in the table, TRBD2, was not verified against the DNA. TRBV21-1 represents a pseudogene. The CDR3 has 16 amino acids. As DNA, the CDR3 is TGTGCCAGCAGCAGGGGGGGTCCACTGATTCAAGAGACCCAGTACTTC. Translation gives CASSRGGPLIQETQYF.

The rearrangement uses TRBV18 and TRBJ2-5; TRBD1 matches at 7 bases. Germline V gene data show CDR1 as KGHSH and CDR2 as LQKENI. V dropped 2 bases and J dropped 5; count of bases not matched to a gene: 5. The CDR3 length is 14 residues. The CDR3 spells CASSPVDREETQYF. The CDR3 DNA reads as TGTGCCAGCTCACCAGTAGACAGGGAGGAGACCCAGTACTTC.

In this sample, this clone turned up many times. The chain links TRBV6-4 to TRBJ2-1, with 7 bases lining up with TRBD2. Germline loops: CDR1 MRHNA, CDR2 SNTAGT. V was clipped by 2 bases and J by 6 bases; unmatched bases: 7. This CDR3 has 15 residues. The CDR3 coding sequence is TGTGCCAGCAGTGACAGGGCGGGAGCTCCCAATGAGCAGTTCTTC. This encodes CASSDRAGAPNEQFF.

V usage is TRBV6-1 and J usage is TRBJ1-5; the D gene is possibly TRBD1 (6 bases). CDR1 MNHNS and CDR2 SASEGT come from the germline V gene. CDR3 length equals 15 residues. V dropped 3 bases and J dropped 3 bases, with 12 bases sitting between them. The CDR3 DNA follows: TGTGCCAGCAGTGACATAGACAGGCCCAATCAGCCCCAGCATTTT. Its protein product is CASSDIDRPNQPQHF.

The chain has TRBV6-6 and TRBJ1-2; D is perhaps TRBD1 (5 bases). Trimming stripped 6 bases from V and 3 bases from J, with 11 bases between. There are 13 residues in the CDR3. Germline V gives CDR1 MNHNY, CDR2 SVGAGI (reference sequence). The CDR3 protein is CASSPDKYYGYTF. CDR3 nucleotides: TGTGCCAGCAGCCCGGACAAATACTATGGCTACACCTTC.

The CDR3 bases are TGTGCCAGCTCCCTCCGGGACAGGGTCCTCACTAAAAACATTCAGTACTTC. This gives the protein CASSLRDRVLTKNIQYF. The rearrangement uses TRBV18 and TRBJ2-4; 9 nucleotides match TRBD1. V dropped 6 bases and J dropped 4; count of bases not matched to a gene: 13. The CDR3 spans 17 residues. Germline CDR1 and CDR2: KGHSH and LQKENI.

The J gene is TRBJ2-7, the V gene TRBV27; D is perhaps TRBD1 (5 bases). The CDR3 extends over 13 amino acids. The ends were cut back, 6 bases at V and 0 bases at J, with 9 bases in the middle. Germline-derived CDR1 and CDR2 are MNHEY and SMNVEV (reference sequence). The CDR3 reads CASRVGLSYEQYF. The CDR3 region has the DNA TGTGCCAGCAGGGTGGGGCTCTCCTACGAGCAGTACTTC.

V usage is TRBV6-1 and J usage is TRBJ2-3, with 12 nucleotides matching TRBD2. The CDR3 length is 15 residues. The V and J ends lost 8 bases and 2 bases, in that order; junction bases with no gene match: 5. The germline V gene has CDR1 MNHNS and CDR2 SASEGT. CDR3 nucleotides: TGTGCCAGCGTTCTAGCGGGAGGGTACACAGATACGCAGTATTTT. This encodes CASVLAGGYTDTQYF.

The chain recombines TRBV7-9 with TRBJ2-1; 9 nucleotides agree with TRBD2. This CDR3 comprises 15 residues. Germline loops: CDR1 SEHNR, CDR2 FQNEAQ (reference sequence). V was clipped by 0 bases and J by 5 bases; unmatched bases: 2. The CDR3 reads CASSLASGRNNEQFF. The CDR3 DNA follows: TGTGCCAGCAGCTTAGCTAGCGGGAGAAACAATGAGCAGTTCTTC.

V usage is TRBV28 and J usage is TRBJ2-7, with unresolved D. Germline lookup yields CDR1 MDHEN and CDR2 SYDVKM. The CDR3 extends over 14 amino acids. Trimming left V 2 bases short and J 4 bases short, with 12 bases between. The CDR3: CASSLSTGRYEQYF. The DNA for the CDR3 is TGTGCCAGCAGTTTAAGTACGGGCAGATACGAGCAGTACTTC.

V and J are TRBV7-8 and TRBJ1-5; D unclear. From germline, CDR1 is SGHVS and CDR2 FQNEAQ. Between the trimmed V and J ends, which lost 3 bases and 0 bases, there was a span of 15 bases. This CDR3 has 17 amino acids. CDR3 protein: CASSFRTTGYSNQPQHF. Here the CDR3 DNA reads TGTGCCAGCAGCTTCCGAACTACTGGGTATAGCAATCAGCCCCAGCATTTT.

The chain joins TRBV4-1 to TRBJ1-1; possibly TRBD1 for D (5 bases). This CDR3 region has 15 residues. CDR1 and CDR2 (germline): MGHRA, YSYEKL. Trimming removed 3 bases from V and 3 bases from J, with 14 bases in between. The CDR3 bases are TGCGCCAGCAGCCAGGGACCTGGGGGGTACACTGAAGCTTTCTTT. This sequence encodes CASSQGPGGYTEAFF.

J is TRBJ2-7 and V is TRBV2, with a possible D match to TRBD2 (5 bases). The CDR3 length is 12 residues. Germline CDR1 SNHLY, CDR2 FYNNEI. Trimming took off 9 bases at V and 2 bases at J, with 11 bases between the two ends. Written as DNA, the CDR3 is TGTGCCAGTAGGACTGAAACCTACGAGCAGTACTTC. This translates into CASRTETYEQYF.

This clone was recorded at least ten times. The rearrangement links TRBV27 to TRBJ2-1; 7 bases fit TRBD2. The trim removed 8 bases at V and 5 bases at J, leaving 9 bases unmatched. This CDR3 spans 14 amino acids. Germline assignment: CDR1 MNHEY and CDR2 SMNVEV (reference sequence). The DNA of the CDR3 is TGTGCCAGCCGATGGCGGGGGTCTAACAATGAGCAGTTCTTC. Translated: CASRWRGSNNEQFF.

The chain uses TRBV28 and TRBJ1-5, with D possibly TRBD1 on 5 matching bases. The CDR3 is 14 amino acids. CDR1 is MDHEN and CDR2 is SYDVKM in the germline V gene. With 6 bases removed from V and 7 bases from J, the gap between germline ends came to 16 bases. The CDR3 sequence: CASRYPNSGQPQHF. CDR3 bases: TGTGCCAGCAGGTACCCTAATTCAGGGCAGCCCCAGCATTTT.

This sequence joins TRBV7-9 and TRBJ1-1; D remains ambiguous. The CDR3 is 15 amino acids. Germline lookup yields CDR1 SEHNR and CDR2 FQNEAQ (reference sequence). The V gene lost 1 base and the J gene lost 0 bases, with 9 bases spanning the gap. CDR3 residues: CASSLVVGMNTEAFF. Here the CDR3 DNA reads TGTGCCAGCAGCTTAGTCGTAGGTATGAACACTGAAGCTTTCTTT.

The rearrangement joins TRBV6-5 to TRBJ2-7; the D gene is possibly TRBD2 (7 bases). The CDR3 is 15 amino acids. CDR1 and CDR2 from the germline V gene are MNHEY and SVGAGI. Trimming left V 8 bases short and J 1 base short, with 18 bases between. CDR3 DNA: TGTGCCAGCTCCGGGGGGCGCCTCGGATCCTACGAGCAGTACTTC. Translating gives CASSGGRLGSYEQYF.